This record looks at one TCR beta chain sequence and its context. This entry is derived from a study of cytomegalovirus exposure and HLA in healthy donors. Study information: Findings of an earlier analysis included 117 million unique TCR beta sequences from roughly 190 million T cells.

Vbeta (60) and Jbeta (13) primers were used in the PCR. Measured with immunoSEQ multiplex PCR; TCRdb has only the in-frame clones, and not every one. The sample shows around 140,000 clones, around 78% of them seen only once. The TCR was taken from a woman aged 18-29 years in good health and CMV-seropositive. Sequencing was done on a sample of PBMCs.

The CDR3 loop reads CASRLDRGVWSTEAFF. The CDR3 coding sequence is TGTGCCAGCAGACTGGACAGGGGGGTGTGGAGCACTGAAGCTTTCTTT. The chain links TRBV7-8 to TRBJ1-1, with 10 bases that match TRBD1. Germline V gene lookup returns CDR1 SGHVS and CDR2 FQNEAQ. The CDR3 has 16 residues. The trim removed 6 bases at V and 4 bases at J, leaving 11 bases unmatched.